This entry is about one T cell receptor beta chain. Its antigen is currently unknown. Clones were read by immunoSEQ multiplex PCR, and TCRdb kept only the in-frame ones, dropping some. The table lists about 130,000 clones, approximately 89% of them singletons. The germline V and J ends were trimmed by 7 bases and 8 bases, with 8 bases remaining between them. This CDR3 contains 11 residues. The data derive from a study of T cell responses to AZD1222 COVID-19 vaccine. Study summary: Second-dose intervals of approximately 4 or approximately 12 weeks were pooled.

General study points: Two AZD1222 administrations were followed by greater Spike-specific TCR breadth and depth. The sample set comprised mostly white British donors with more females, and clonal diversity was possibly underestimated.

This TCR derives from an adult in good health. The material was peripheral blood, obtained on day 0 of AZD1222 vaccination. The chain combines TRBV12-3 or TRBV12-4 with TRBJ1-4, with D possibly matching TRBD1 (5 bases). For the CDR3, the DNA is TGTGCCAGCACTTGGGGGGAAAAACTGTTTTTT. Translated, it gives CASTWGEKLFF.